Listed here are 3 T cell receptor beta chains from one sample, sequenced in a study of cytomegalovirus exposure and HLA in healthy donors. Primers for the PCR totalled 60 Vbeta and 13 Jbeta. TCRdb keeps only in-frame clones here, not all; method: immunoSEQ multiplex PCR. This sample has some 110,000 clones, with around 68% found just once. The sequencing input was PBMCs. Every receptor here comes from a woman between 45 and 60 years old in good health and CMV-seropositive.

The J gene is TRBJ2-2, the V gene TRBV21-1; no check of the table's D call, TRBD1, against the DNA was made. TRBV21-1 is a pseudogene. The CDR3 sequence is 18 residues long. The CDR3 DNA sequence: TGTGCCAGCAGCAAAAAAGACAGTCAGGTATGGAACACCGGGGAGCTGTTTTTT. Translating gives CASSKKDSQVWNTGELFF.

The chain links TRBV6-1 to TRBJ2-7; a weak D match, TRBD2 (6 bases). The CDR3 runs to 14 residues. V lost 8 bases, J lost 1 base, and 15 bases lay in between. The germline CDR1 and CDR2 sequences are MNHNS and SASEGT. CDR3 in amino acids: CASARAEGSYEQYF. The CDR3 DNA follows: TGTGCCAGCGCCCGCGCGGAGGGTTCCTACGAGCAGTACTTC.

The CDR3 region is CASSFDGNSNQPQHF. CDR3 nucleotides: TGTGCCAGCAGCTTCGACGGGAATAGCAATCAGCCCCAGCATTTT. J is TRBJ1-5 and V is TRBV5-5; D gene unclear. V was pared by 2 bases and J by 0 bases, with 9 bases between. This CDR3 contains 15 residues. The germline V gene encodes CDR1 SGHKS and CDR2 YYEKEE (reference sequence).